The rows below give T cell receptor beta chains drawn from one sample of a study of CD8 T cells in Susac syndrome. In TCRdb, the immunoSEQ multiplex PCR reads were re-called with MiXCR into one record per CDR3 protein. The sample holds approximately 260,000 distinct CDR3 sequences, 90% to 97% seen once. The sample consisted of CD4+ T cells from PBMCs. Every receptor here comes from a human donor with Susac syndrome. The CDR3 runs from the conserved cysteine through the conserved F or W. Each record gives: clone size, D gene, J gene, V gene, CDR3 protein, CDR3 DNA. The D gene is left open where the match is weak. Expanded clones get a size class; other rows say once, few or many, or leave the size out.

clone_size: .; d_call: TRBD2; j_call: TRBJ2-1; v_call: TRBV7-3; cdr3_aa: CASSSTGTSGSPGGQFF; cdr3_nt: TGTGCCAGCAGCTCCACCGGGACTAGCGGGAGCCCCGGTGGGCAGTTCTTC
clone_size: .; d_call: .; j_call: TRBJ2-2; v_call: TRBV7-2; cdr3_aa: CASSLLRELFF; cdr3_nt: TGTGCCAGCAGCTTACTCCGGGAGCTGTTTTTT
clone_size: .; d_call: .; j_call: TRBJ2-1; v_call: TRBV7-9; cdr3_aa: CASSLGRDEQFF; cdr3_nt: TGTGCCAGCAGCTTAGGCCGCGATGAGCAGTTCTTC
clone_size: .; d_call: .; j_call: TRBJ2-1; v_call: TRBV12-3/TRBV12-4; cdr3_aa: CASSTGTTSYNEQFF; cdr3_nt: TGTGCCAGCAGTACAGGGACTACCTCCTACAATGAGCAGTTCTTC
clone_size: .; d_call: .; j_call: TRBJ2-5; v_call: TRBV11-2; cdr3_aa: CASSFKGQETQYF; cdr3_nt: TGTGCCAGCAGCTTTAAAGGGCAAGAGACCCAGTACTTC
clone_size: .; d_call: .; j_call: TRBJ1-5; v_call: TRBV28; cdr3_aa: CAIQGRNQPQHF; cdr3_nt: TGTGCCATCCAGGGGCGCAATCAGCCCCAGCATTTT
clone_size: .; d_call: .; j_call: TRBJ1-2; v_call: TRBV4-2; cdr3_aa: CASSRTEDSLYGYTF; cdr3_nt: TGTGCCAGCAGCCGGACAGAGGACAGCCTCTATGGCTACACCTTC
clone_size: .; d_call: TRBD2; j_call: TRBJ2-5; v_call: TRBV9; cdr3_aa: CASSVGTSGNTETQYF; cdr3_nt: TGTGCCAGCAGCGTGGGGACTAGCGGGAACACAGAGACCCAGTACTTC
clone_size: .; d_call: TRBD1; j_call: TRBJ1-5; v_call: TRBV6-5; cdr3_aa: CASSYATGNQPQHF; cdr3_nt: TGTGCCAGCAGTTACGCGACAGGGAATCAGCCCCAGCATTTT
clone_size: .; d_call: .; j_call: TRBJ1-2; v_call: TRBV29-1; cdr3_aa: CSVATGNYGYTF; cdr3_nt: TGCAGCGTAGCAACAGGGAACTATGGCTACACCTTC
clone_size: .; d_call: TRBD2; j_call: TRBJ2-1; v_call: TRBV7-6; cdr3_aa: CASSLVASGLNEQFF; cdr3_nt: TGTGCCAGCAGCTTAGTGGCTAGCGGGTTGAATGAGCAGTTCTTC
clone_size: .; d_call: .; j_call: TRBJ2-7; v_call: TRBV25-1; cdr3_aa: CASSDSSGLRGSYEQYF; cdr3_nt: TGTGCCAGCAGTGACTCGTCGGGGCTTAGGGGATCCTACGAGCAGTACTTC
clone_size: .; d_call: TRBD2; j_call: TRBJ2-1; v_call: TRBV5-4; cdr3_aa: CASSLESGTPRDEQFF; cdr3_nt: TGTGCCAGCAGCTTGGAAAGCGGGACCCCGAGGGATGAGCAGTTCTTC
clone_size: .; d_call: .; j_call: TRBJ2-7; v_call: TRBV11-2; cdr3_aa: CASSLAASKSSYEQYF; cdr3_nt: TGTGCCAGCAGCTTAGCGGCCAGTAAAAGCTCCTACGAGCAGTACTTC
clone_size: .; d_call: .; j_call: TRBJ1-1; v_call: TRBV30; cdr3_aa: CAWNSGQKMGTEAFF; cdr3_nt: TGTGCCTGGAATTCTGGACAGAAAATGGGTACTGAAGCTTTCTTT
clone_size: .; d_call: .; j_call: TRBJ2-1; v_call: TRBV7-9; cdr3_aa: CASSPTGNEQFF; cdr3_nt: TGTGCCAGCAGCCCGACTGGGAATGAGCAGTTCTTC
clone_size: .; d_call: TRBD1; j_call: TRBJ1-1; v_call: TRBV6-6; cdr3_aa: CANRGQGSEAFF; cdr3_nt: TGTGCCAACCGGGGACAGGGCTCTGAAGCTTTCTTT
clone_size: .; d_call: TRBD2; j_call: TRBJ2-7; v_call: TRBV7-9; cdr3_aa: CAGSTSGRYEQYF; cdr3_nt: TGTGCTGGCTCGACTAGCGGGAGATACGAGCAGTACTTC
clone_size: .; d_call: .; j_call: TRBJ1-5; v_call: TRBV21-1; cdr3_aa: CASSRPPRPQHF; cdr3_nt: TGTGCCAGCAGCCGCCCACCACGGCCCCAGCATTTT
clone_size: .; d_call: .; j_call: TRBJ2-4; v_call: TRBV14; cdr3_aa: CASSQGITKNIQYF; cdr3_nt: TGTGCCAGCAGCCAGGGAATTACCAAAAACATTCAGTACTTC
clone_size: .; d_call: .; j_call: TRBJ1-1; v_call: TRBV28; cdr3_aa: CASSLHRNTEAFF; cdr3_nt: TGTGCCAGCAGTTTACACCGGAACACTGAAGCTTTCTTT
clone_size: .; d_call: .; j_call: TRBJ2-5; v_call: TRBV7-7; cdr3_aa: CASSLTPGNQETQYF; cdr3_nt: TGTGCTAGCAGCTTAACCCCAGGCAACCAAGAGACCCAGTACTTC
clone_size: .; d_call: .; j_call: TRBJ2-2; v_call: TRBV3-1; cdr3_aa: CASSQRVSSWDGELFF; cdr3_nt: TGTGCCAGCAGCCAGAGGGTATCGTCGTGGGACGGGGAGCTGTTTTTT
clone_size: .; d_call: .; j_call: TRBJ2-4; v_call: TRBV6-2/TRBV6-3; cdr3_aa: CASSIGHGNIQYF; cdr3_nt: TGTGCCAGCAGTATAGGACACGGAAACATTCAGTACTTC
clone_size: .; d_call: TRBD1; j_call: TRBJ2-5; v_call: TRBV24-1; cdr3_aa: CATSDGQGSETQYF; cdr3_nt: TGTGCCACCAGTGATGGACAGGGGAGCGAGACCCAGTACTTC
clone_size: .; d_call: .; j_call: TRBJ1-1; v_call: TRBV6-5; cdr3_aa: CASSYSGSLNTEAFF; cdr3_nt: TGTGCCAGCAGTTACTCAGGCAGTTTGAACACTGAAGCTTTCTTT
clone_size: .; d_call: .; j_call: TRBJ1-2; v_call: TRBV12-3/TRBV12-4; cdr3_aa: CASAKQGIGGYTF; cdr3_nt: TGTGCCAGCGCCAAACAGGGAATTGGCGGCTACACCTTC
clone_size: once; d_call: .; j_call: TRBJ2-2; v_call: TRBV20-1; cdr3_aa: CSARAGSPGELFF; cdr3_nt: TGCAGTGCTAGAGCTGGGTCGCCCGGGGAGCTGTTTTTT
clone_size: once; d_call: .; j_call: TRBJ2-1; v_call: TRBV12-3/TRBV12-4; cdr3_aa: CASSLRRPNNEQFF; cdr3_nt: TGTGCCAGCAGTTTACGGCGCCCCAACAATGAGCAGTTCTTC
clone_size: .; d_call: .; j_call: TRBJ2-3; v_call: TRBV4-2; cdr3_aa: CASSQVVLASTDTQYF; cdr3_nt: TGTGCCAGCAGCCAAGTCGTTCTAGCGAGCACAGATACGCAGTATTTT
clone_size: .; d_call: .; j_call: TRBJ2-1; v_call: TRBV28; cdr3_aa: CASSLMRYNEQFF; cdr3_nt: TGTGCCAGCAGTTTAATGCGATACAATGAGCAGTTCTTC
clone_size: .; d_call: .; j_call: TRBJ1-2; v_call: TRBV18; cdr3_aa: CASSPTGSADGYTF; cdr3_nt: TGTGCCAGCTCACCAACAGGGAGTGCCGATGGCTACACCTTC
clone_size: .; d_call: .; j_call: TRBJ1-5; v_call: TRBV20-1; cdr3_aa: CSARGGEVINQPQHF; cdr3_nt: TGCAGTGCTCGGGGGGGGGAAGTTATCAATCAGCCCCAGCATTTT
clone_size: .; d_call: TRBD1; j_call: TRBJ2-4; v_call: TRBV14; cdr3_aa: CASSKDRAIQYF; cdr3_nt: TGTGCCAGCAGCAAGGACAGGGCAATTCAGTACTTC
clone_size: .; d_call: .; j_call: TRBJ2-7; v_call: TRBV6-6; cdr3_aa: CASSYMAYEQYF; cdr3_nt: TGTGCCAGCAGTTACATGGCCTACGAGCAGTACTTC
clone_size: .; d_call: .; j_call: TRBJ2-7; v_call: TRBV18; cdr3_aa: CASSGDEGEQYF; cdr3_nt: TGTGCCAGCTCCGGGGATGAAGGGGAGCAGTACTTC
clone_size: .; d_call: .; j_call: TRBJ2-6; v_call: TRBV27; cdr3_aa: CASSLSGSGANVLTF; cdr3_nt: TGTGCCAGCAGTTTATCGGGCTCTGGGGCCAACGTCCTGACTTTC
clone_size: .; d_call: .; j_call: TRBJ1-4; v_call: TRBV9; cdr3_aa: CASSVGQANEKLFF; cdr3_nt: TGTGCCAGCAGCGTAGGACAGGCTAATGAAAAACTGTTTTTT
clone_size: .; d_call: .; j_call: TRBJ2-3; v_call: TRBV12-3/TRBV12-4; cdr3_aa: CASSLSLQYF; cdr3_nt: TGTGCCAGCAGTTTATCCCTACAGTATTTT
clone_size: .; d_call: TRBD2; j_call: TRBJ2-5; v_call: TRBV5-1; cdr3_aa: CASSLGGSIGETQYF; cdr3_nt: TGCGCCAGCAGCTTGGGCGGGAGTATTGGAGAGACCCAGTACTTC
clone_size: .; d_call: .; j_call: TRBJ2-1; v_call: TRBV20-1; cdr3_aa: CSAAPPEDQSEQFF; cdr3_nt: TGCAGTGCCGCACCACCCGAAGACCAGAGTGAGCAGTTCTTC
clone_size: .; d_call: TRBD2; j_call: TRBJ2-5; v_call: TRBV15; cdr3_aa: CATSRLLAGVTFVVETQYF; cdr3_nt: TGTGCCACCAGCAGACTACTAGCGGGAGTGACATTTGTCGTTGAGACCCAGTACTTC
clone_size: .; d_call: .; j_call: TRBJ1-2; v_call: TRBV27; cdr3_aa: CASSFWANYGYTF; cdr3_nt: TGTGCCAGCAGTTTCTGGGCTAACTATGGCTACACCTTC